The clone carrying this T cell receptor beta chain was detected ten times or more. What it recognizes is unknown. The observed sequence ends 3 residues before the CDR3 terminus, with the missing tail filled in from the germline J gene. The sample originates from a study of T cell clonality in common variable immunodeficiency. Study-level findings and limits: The cause of increased CVID clonality remains unclear without subpopulation sequencing. Common variable immunodeficiency TCR beta sequences reportedly had fewer deletions and N-nucleotide insertions.

Germline CDR1 reads KGHSH; CDR2 reads LQKENI. The CDR3 is made up of 15 amino acids. The junction had 3 bases not matched to a gene; V was cut back by 4 bases and J by 0 bases. Measured with immunoSEQ multiplex PCR; TCRdb has only the in-frame clones, and not every one. Recorded here are tens of thousands of clones, with no singletons, and the ten leading clones hold around 3.3%. The specimen sequenced was peripheral blood mononuclear cells. This receptor was taken from a person aged 18 to 75 in good health. The chain uses TRBV18 and TRBJ1-5; the match to TRBD1 covers 7 bases. The CDR3 spells CASSLGQNSNQPQHF. CDR3 bases read: TGTGCCAGCTCACTGGGACAGAATAGCAATCAGCCC.